A single sample is the source of the 30 T cell receptor beta chains below, sequenced in a study of T cells in Graves' hyperthyroidism and ophthalmopathy. TCR beta CDR3 sequences were amplified from RNA transcripts. Researchers ran a first-round RT-PCR on the TCR CDR3 using the HTBI primer set. Via MiXCR, TCRdb re-called the multiplex PCR reads, giving one row per CDR3 protein. Here the sample spans approximately 560,000 distinct CDR3 sequences, about 15% being singletons. The sequencing sample was made of blood. Receptors were obtained from a woman aged 25 to 45 with Graves' hyperthyroidism.

This clonotype was seen ten or more times. The chain couples TRBV2 to TRBJ2-5; D possibly corresponds to TRBD2 (7 bases). Trimming took 5 bases from V and 4 from J, leaving 20 bases between them. Germline V gene data show CDR1 as SNHLY and CDR2 as FYNNEI. The CDR3 is 16 residues long. The CDR3 DNA reads TGTGCCAGCAGTCGAACCCCAGGACTAGGGGGAGAGACCCAGTACTTC. This translates into CASSRTPGLGGETQYF. The whole variable domain, remainder taken from reference TRBV2 and TRBJ2-5, is EPEVTQTPSHQVTQMGQEVILRCVPISNHLYFYWYRQILGQKVEFLVSFYNNEISEKSEIFDDQFSVERPDGSNFTLKIRSTKLEDSAMYFCASSRTPGLGGETQYFGPGTRLLVL.

This clonotype was seen a few times. V is TRBV5-1 and J is TRBJ2-1; 10 nucleotides align to TRBD2. The CDR3 contains 20 residues. V gave up 0 bases and J gave up 9 bases; unmatched junction bases: 21. Per the germline V gene, CDR1 is SGHRS and CDR2 is YFSETQ. The DNA for the CDR3 is TGCGCCAGCAGCTTGGAGCGGGGATCGAGCGGGAGGGCCTTGAAGGGTGAGCAGTTCTTC. It is translated as CASSLERGSSGRALKGEQFF. Using reference TRBV5-1 and TRBJ2-1 for the parts outside the CDR3, the full variable domain is KAGVTQTPRYLIKTRGQQVTLSCSPISGHRSVSWYQQTPGQGLQFLFEYFSETQRNKGNFPGRFSGRQFSNSRSEMNVSTLELGDSALYLCASSLERGSSGRALKGEQFFGPGTRLTVL.

V and J are TRBV6-5 and TRBJ1-1; D call uncertain. There are 14 residues in the CDR3. The V end lost 2 bases, the J end lost 6 bases, and 13 bases lay between the germline ends. CDR1 is MNHEY, CDR2 SVGAGI, per germline. The CDR3 sequence is CASSYGMTDPEAFF. As DNA, the CDR3 is TGTGCCAGCAGTTACGGGATGACTGATCCTGAAGCTTTCTTT.

V usage is TRBV7-2 and J usage is TRBJ2-5; 9 bases map to TRBD1. CDR1 is SGHTA and CDR2 is FQGNSA in the germline V gene. The trim removed 4 bases at V and 4 bases at J, leaving 13 bases unmatched. The CDR3 is 17 amino acids. The CDR3 reads CASSSLRLTGGGETQYF. CDR3 nucleotide sequence: TGTGCCAGCAGCTCCCTCCGTCTGACAGGGGGGGGAGAGACCCAGTACTTC.

A word on this clonotype: A junction boundary mismatches the germline segment, possibly from a read error. The J gene is TRBJ2-3, the V gene TRBV7-7, with D perhaps matching TRBD2 (5 bases). The germline gives CDR1 SSHAT, CDR2 FNYEAQ (reference sequence). The CDR3 loop spans 17 amino acids. The CDR3 sequence: CASSLGVYPEGGGTQYF. CDR3 bases: TGTGCTAGCAGCTTAGGTGTCTACCCCGAAGGTGGAGGTACGCAGTATTTT.

This clonotype was counted ten times or more. The chain carries TRBV24-1 and TRBJ1-1; D is ambiguous. The germline V gene encodes CDR1 KGHDR and CDR2 SFDVKD. The CDR3 contains 15 residues. V gave up 9 bases and J gave up 0 bases, with 16 bases separating them. In DNA, the CDR3 is TGTGCCACCCCAGCCCCTCCCGTACTGAACACTGAAGCTTTCTTT. This codes for CATPAPPVLNTEAFF.

This clonotype was counted at least ten times. The genes are TRBV28 and TRBJ2-7, with TRBD2 matching over 15 bases. The CDR3 runs to 17 residues. V was pared by 4 bases and J by 2 bases, with 6 bases of the junction left unmatched. The germline V gene has CDR1 MDHEN and CDR2 SYDVKM. CDR3 DNA: TGTGCCAGCAGTTCTGGACTAGCGGGAGGGGGGGCCTACGAGCAGTACTTC. Amino acid sequence: CASSSGLAGGGAYEQYF. Combining the CDR3 with reference TRBV28 and TRBJ2-7 gives the whole variable domain DVKVTQSSRYLVKRTGEKVFLECVQDMDHENMFWYRQDPGLGLRLIYFSYDVKMKEKGDIPEGYSVSREKKERFSLILESASTNQTSMYLCASSSGLAGGGAYEQYFGPGTRLTVT.

This clonotype has at least ten counts. The chain links TRBV7-6 to TRBJ2-3; a weak D match, TRBD2 (6 bases). Germline V gives CDR1 SGHVS, CDR2 FNYEAQ. This CDR3 has 18 residues. Trimming removed 1 base from V and 0 bases from J, with 17 bases in between. As DNA, the CDR3 is TGTGCCAGCAGCTTAGGGAGTAGCGGAATGACTAGCACAGATACGCAGTATTTT. Residues: CASSLGSSGMTSTDTQYF. Full variable domain (remainder filled in from reference TRBV7-6 and TRBJ2-3): GAGVSQSPRYKVTKRGQDVALRCDPISGHVSLYWYRQALGQGPEFLTYFNYEAQQDKSGLPNDRFSAERPEGSISTLTIQRTEQRDSAMYRCASSLGSSGMTSTDTQYFGPGTRLTVL.

In this sample, this clonotype turned up many times. The V gene is TRBV12-3 or TRBV12-4, the J gene TRBJ1-4, with TRBD1 identical over 7 bases. The CDR3 length is 14 residues. Unmatched junction bases numbered 4, after V lost 5 bases and J lost 4 bases. The CDR3 loop is CASSPDRFNEKLFF. The CDR3 DNA reads as TGTGCCAGCAGTCCGGACAGGTTTAATGAAAAACTGTTTTTT.

In this sample, this clonotype turned up many times. The chain links TRBV28 to TRBJ2-5; D gene unclear. Trimming cost V 5 bases and J 5 bases, with 6 bases left between them. The CDR3 covers 11 residues. CDR1 MDHEN and CDR2 SYDVKM come from the germline V gene. CDR3 loop: CASSHQETQYF. The CDR3 bases are TGTGCCAGCAGTCATCAGGAGACCCAGTACTTC.

In its sample, this clonotype was seen many times. The genes are TRBV7-2 and TRBJ1-1, with 7 bases fitting TRBD1. Germline V lookup: CDR1 SGHTA, CDR2 FQGNSA. The V segment lost 5 bases and the J segment 4 bases; nucleotides outside the gene matches: 10. The CDR3 has 15 amino acids. CDR3 sequence (DNA): TGTGCCAGCAGCAAAACGGGACAGCCGAGCACTGAAGCTTTCTTT. This gives the protein CASSKTGQPSTEAFF.

This clonotype appeared a few times. This may come from a read error, since a much larger clone is one base off. The gene calls are TRBV7-2 and TRBJ2-1; D is possibly TRBD1 or TRBD2 (5 bases each). Germline CDR1 SGHTA, CDR2 FQGNSA. The CDR3 loop spans 18 amino acids. The ends were cut back, 4 bases at V and 0 bases at J, with 19 bases in the middle. As DNA, the CDR3 is TGTGCCAGCAGCTCAAGGATGCGTACCGGGACCTCCTACAATGAGCAGTTCTTC. It codes for CASSSRMRTGTSYNEQFF.

This clonotype was detected only a few times. This chain links TRBV14 with TRBJ2-5, with D tentatively TRBD2 (7 bases). This CDR3 contains 15 residues. V was clipped by 6 bases and J by 5 bases, with 19 bases between them. Looked up from germline, CDR1 is SGHDN and CDR2 is FVKESK. CDR3 region: CASSQTRGGSETQYF. The CDR3 bases are TGTGCCAGCAGTCAGACCAGGGGAGGGTCGGAGACCCAGTACTTC.

There are many counts of this clonotype. The chain has TRBV7-9 and TRBJ1-2, with TRBD1 identical over 12 bases. The CDR3 totals 16 residues. Trimming removed 11 bases from V and 6 bases from J; junction bases left unmatched: 16. Germline CDR1 reads SEHNR; CDR2 reads FQNEAQ (reference sequence). CDR3 residues: CAGTGQGALRYNGYTF. As DNA, the CDR3 is TGTGCCGGAACGGGACAGGGGGCTTTAAGGTACAATGGCTACACCTTC.

This clonotype turned up a few times. The CDR3 coding sequence is TGTGCCTGGAGGGGGACTAGCCTCTCCACCGGGGAGCTGTTTTTT. It yields the protein CAWRGTSLSTGELFF. The V and J genes are TRBV30 and TRBJ2-2; 9 nucleotides align to TRBD2. The CDR3 spans 15 residues. V was clipped by 3 bases and J by 4 bases; unmatched bases: 6. Germline CDR1 and CDR2: GTSNPN and SVGIG (reference sequence).

This clonotype has just a few counts. The V gene is TRBV20-1, the J gene TRBJ2-5, with no clear D. CDR1 and CDR2 from the germline V gene are DFQATT and SNEGSKA (reference sequence). CDR3 size: 19 residues. Trimming cost V 2 bases and J 5 bases, with 30 bases left between them. The CDR3 is CSARSPVEVSVLHGETQYF. CDR3 coding DNA: TGCAGTGCTAGATCCCCCGTTGAGGTATCCGTTCTCCACGGGGAGACCCAGTACTTC.

This clonotype has a count of ten or more. The J gene is TRBJ2-1, the V gene TRBV6-6, with TRBD2 matching over 7 bases. Germline V gene sequence: CDR1 MNHNY, CDR2 SVGAGI (reference sequence). There are 17 residues in the CDR3. V trimming: 0 bases; J trimming: 0 bases; junction bases outside the gene matches: 5. The DNA for the CDR3 is TGTGCCAGCAGTTACTCGGGGGAGGGGTTCTCCTACAATGAGCAGTTCTTC. Protein: CASSYSGEGFSYNEQFF.

This clonotype was seen more than once but under ten times. V is TRBV12-3 or TRBV12-4 and J is TRBJ2-3; 10 bases line up with TRBD2. The CDR3 consists of 16 residues. V was pared by 8 bases and J by 0 bases, with 8 bases of the junction left unmatched. CDR3 sequence (DNA): TGTGCCAGCCATCCTCTAGCGGGAGATAGCACAGATACGCAGTATTTT. This codes for CASHPLAGDSTDTQYF.

In this sample, this clonotype turned up many times. The rearrangement links TRBV12-3 or TRBV12-4 to TRBJ1-6, with a weak D call TRBD1 (6 bases). Between the trimmed V and J ends, which lost 7 bases and 7 bases, there was a span of 17 bases. The CDR3 has 15 residues. CDR3 loop: CASTFTGLENSPLHF. In DNA form, the CDR3 reads TGTGCCAGCACTTTTACAGGGTTGGAAAATTCACCCCTCCACTTT.

This clonotype was observed at least ten times. The chain couples TRBV15 to TRBJ2-7, with TRBD2 as a possible D gene (6 bases). Germline CDR1 LNHNV, CDR2 YYDKDF (reference sequence). Trimming cost V 1 base and J 6 bases, with 19 bases left between them. The CDR3 loop spans 16 amino acids. CDR3 in amino acids: CATSRGELTMGGEQYF. The CDR3 coding sequence is TGTGCCACCAGCAGAGGAGAACTGACCATGGGGGGCGAGCAGTACTTC.

The CDR3 region has the DNA TGTGCCAGCAGCAACCTTGGACAGACCGGGGAGCTGTTTTTT. Protein: CASSNLGQTGELFF. The chain couples TRBV6-1 to TRBJ2-2; D is perhaps TRBD1 (6 bases). Trimming pared 6 bases from V and 5 bases from J, leaving 13 bases between. Per the germline V gene, CDR1 is MNHNS and CDR2 is SASEGT. This CDR3 contains 14 residues.

The chain has TRBV6-1 and TRBJ2-7; 10 bases match TRBD2. With 4 bases clipped from V and 2 bases from J, the junction kept 8 bases outside the gene matches. From germline, CDR1 is MNHNS and CDR2 SASEGT. The CDR3 length is 16 residues. The CDR3 reads CASSASSGSPAYEQYF. In DNA, the CDR3 is TGTGCCAGCAGTGCCTCTAGCGGGAGCCCAGCCTACGAGCAGTACTTC.

This clonotype was seen a single time. Possible read error: a much larger clone is one base away. The chain links TRBV10-1 to TRBJ1-1; D remains unclear. CDR1 and CDR2 (germline): WNHNN, SYGVQD (reference sequence). CDR3 size: 14 residues. In DNA form, the CDR3 reads TGCGCCAGCAGTATAATACGTGAGAACACTAAAGCTTTCTTT. Translation gives CASSIIRENTKAFF.

The sample holds a few counts of this clonotype. This may arise from a read error, as a much more abundant clone is one base away. The chain uses TRBV27 and TRBJ2-1; TRBD2 aligns across 11 bases. The CDR3 extends over 16 amino acids. CDR1 and CDR2 from the germline V gene are MNHEY and SMNVEV (reference sequence). J gave up 2 bases and V 8 bases, and 8 bases lay outside the gene matches. The CDR3 coding sequence is TGTGCCAGCTACGTCCTAGCGGGAGGTACCTACAATGAGCAGTTCTTC. Translated, it gives CASYVLAGGTYNEQFF.

V usage is TRBV25-1 and J usage is TRBJ1-3; tentative D call: TRBD1 (5 bases). The V end lost 3 bases, the J end lost 0 bases, and 9 bases lay between the germline ends. The CDR3 runs to 15 residues. Germline lookup yields CDR1 MGHDK and CDR2 SYGVNS. For the CDR3, the DNA is TGTGCCAGCAGTGACCCCGGGGCCTCTGGAAACACCATATATTTT. Its translation is CASSDPGASGNTIYF.

The J gene is TRBJ2-1, the V gene TRBV19; 10 bases line up with TRBD2. The CDR3 is 19 amino acids. Trimming cost V 0 bases and J 1 base; bases outside gene matches: 9. Looked up from germline, CDR1 is LNHDA and CDR2 is SQIVND (reference sequence). The CDR3 is CASSIDRGYSGRSYNEQFF. The CDR3 DNA is TGTGCCAGTAGTATAGATCGTGGCTATAGCGGGAGGTCCTACAATGAGCAGTTCTTC.

This chain uses TRBV6-7 with TRBJ2-1, with D possibly matching TRBD2 (6 bases). TRBV6-7 is an open reading frame, and its role is uncertain. The CDR3 has 15 amino acids. V lost 3 bases and J lost 4, with 13 bases in between. DNA of the CDR3: TGTGCCAGCAGTTATTTGCGGGGCCCATACAATGAGCAGTTCTTC. Encoded protein: CASSYLRGPYNEQFF.

On this clonotype: This clone may be a read error of a much larger clone one base away. The chain has TRBV24-1 and TRBJ2-1, with 14 bases identical to TRBD2. The CDR3 is made up of 16 amino acids. V was pared by 5 bases and J by 8 bases, with 7 bases of the junction left unmatched. CDR1 is KGHDR and CDR2 is SFDVKD in the germline V gene. The chain's CDR3 is CATSVRLAGGVHEQFF. CDR3 nucleotides: TGTGCCACCAGTGTCCGACTAGCGGGAGGGGTGCATGAGCAGTTCTTC.

This clonotype came up many times. The genes are TRBV6-1 and TRBJ2-3; 9 bases agree with TRBD1. With 5 bases clipped from V and 1 base from J, the junction kept 7 bases outside the gene matches. The CDR3 has 16 amino acids. The germline V gene encodes CDR1 MNHNS and CDR2 SASEGT. CDR3: CASSTRQGVRTDTQYF. CDR3 sequence (DNA): TGTGCCAGCAGTACCCGACAGGGGGTTCGCACAGATACGCAGTATTTT.

V and J are TRBV28 and TRBJ2-7; the D is unclear. Germline CDR1 MDHEN, CDR2 SYDVKM. V was trimmed by 2 bases and J by 3 bases, leaving 14 bases between them. The length of the CDR3 is 15 residues. The CDR3 region is CASSLMPVGNYEQYF. The CDR3 DNA reads as TGTGCCAGCAGTTTAATGCCGGTTGGAAACTACGAGCAGTACTTC. Complete variable domain (other parts from reference TRBV28 and TRBJ2-7): DVKVTQSSRYLVKRTGEKVFLECVQDMDHENMFWYRQDPGLGLRLIYFSYDVKMKEKGDIPEGYSVSREKKERFSLILESASTNQTSMYLCASSLMPVGNYEQYFGPGTRLTVT.